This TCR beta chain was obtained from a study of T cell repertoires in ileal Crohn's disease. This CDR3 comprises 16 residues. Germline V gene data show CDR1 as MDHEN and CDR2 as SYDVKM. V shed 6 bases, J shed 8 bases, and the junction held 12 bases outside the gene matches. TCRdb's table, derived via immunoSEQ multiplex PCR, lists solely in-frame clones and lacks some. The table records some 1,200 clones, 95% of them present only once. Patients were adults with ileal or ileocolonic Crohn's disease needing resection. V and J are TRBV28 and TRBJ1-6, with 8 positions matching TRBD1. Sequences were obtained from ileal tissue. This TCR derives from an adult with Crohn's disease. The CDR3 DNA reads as TGTGCCAGCAGCTCCCCCGGACAGGGATTAGATTCACCCCTCCACTTT. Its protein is CASSSPGQGLDSPLHF.